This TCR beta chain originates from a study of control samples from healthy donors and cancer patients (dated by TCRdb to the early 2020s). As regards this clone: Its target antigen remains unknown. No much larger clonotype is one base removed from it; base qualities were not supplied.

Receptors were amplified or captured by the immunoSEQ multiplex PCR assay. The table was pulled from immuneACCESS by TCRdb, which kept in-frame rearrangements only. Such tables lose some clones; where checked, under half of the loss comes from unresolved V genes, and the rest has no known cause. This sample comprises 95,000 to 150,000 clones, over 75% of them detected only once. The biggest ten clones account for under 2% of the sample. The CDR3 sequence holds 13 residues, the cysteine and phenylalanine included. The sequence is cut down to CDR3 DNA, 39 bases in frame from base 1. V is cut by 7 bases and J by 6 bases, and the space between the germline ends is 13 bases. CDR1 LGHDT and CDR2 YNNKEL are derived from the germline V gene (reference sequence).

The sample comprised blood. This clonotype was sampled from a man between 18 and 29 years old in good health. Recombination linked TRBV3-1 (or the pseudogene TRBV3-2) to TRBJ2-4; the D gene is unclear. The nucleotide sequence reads TGTGCCAGCACCTATGAAGGCAGAAACATTCAGTACTTC. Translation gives CASTYEGRNIQYF.